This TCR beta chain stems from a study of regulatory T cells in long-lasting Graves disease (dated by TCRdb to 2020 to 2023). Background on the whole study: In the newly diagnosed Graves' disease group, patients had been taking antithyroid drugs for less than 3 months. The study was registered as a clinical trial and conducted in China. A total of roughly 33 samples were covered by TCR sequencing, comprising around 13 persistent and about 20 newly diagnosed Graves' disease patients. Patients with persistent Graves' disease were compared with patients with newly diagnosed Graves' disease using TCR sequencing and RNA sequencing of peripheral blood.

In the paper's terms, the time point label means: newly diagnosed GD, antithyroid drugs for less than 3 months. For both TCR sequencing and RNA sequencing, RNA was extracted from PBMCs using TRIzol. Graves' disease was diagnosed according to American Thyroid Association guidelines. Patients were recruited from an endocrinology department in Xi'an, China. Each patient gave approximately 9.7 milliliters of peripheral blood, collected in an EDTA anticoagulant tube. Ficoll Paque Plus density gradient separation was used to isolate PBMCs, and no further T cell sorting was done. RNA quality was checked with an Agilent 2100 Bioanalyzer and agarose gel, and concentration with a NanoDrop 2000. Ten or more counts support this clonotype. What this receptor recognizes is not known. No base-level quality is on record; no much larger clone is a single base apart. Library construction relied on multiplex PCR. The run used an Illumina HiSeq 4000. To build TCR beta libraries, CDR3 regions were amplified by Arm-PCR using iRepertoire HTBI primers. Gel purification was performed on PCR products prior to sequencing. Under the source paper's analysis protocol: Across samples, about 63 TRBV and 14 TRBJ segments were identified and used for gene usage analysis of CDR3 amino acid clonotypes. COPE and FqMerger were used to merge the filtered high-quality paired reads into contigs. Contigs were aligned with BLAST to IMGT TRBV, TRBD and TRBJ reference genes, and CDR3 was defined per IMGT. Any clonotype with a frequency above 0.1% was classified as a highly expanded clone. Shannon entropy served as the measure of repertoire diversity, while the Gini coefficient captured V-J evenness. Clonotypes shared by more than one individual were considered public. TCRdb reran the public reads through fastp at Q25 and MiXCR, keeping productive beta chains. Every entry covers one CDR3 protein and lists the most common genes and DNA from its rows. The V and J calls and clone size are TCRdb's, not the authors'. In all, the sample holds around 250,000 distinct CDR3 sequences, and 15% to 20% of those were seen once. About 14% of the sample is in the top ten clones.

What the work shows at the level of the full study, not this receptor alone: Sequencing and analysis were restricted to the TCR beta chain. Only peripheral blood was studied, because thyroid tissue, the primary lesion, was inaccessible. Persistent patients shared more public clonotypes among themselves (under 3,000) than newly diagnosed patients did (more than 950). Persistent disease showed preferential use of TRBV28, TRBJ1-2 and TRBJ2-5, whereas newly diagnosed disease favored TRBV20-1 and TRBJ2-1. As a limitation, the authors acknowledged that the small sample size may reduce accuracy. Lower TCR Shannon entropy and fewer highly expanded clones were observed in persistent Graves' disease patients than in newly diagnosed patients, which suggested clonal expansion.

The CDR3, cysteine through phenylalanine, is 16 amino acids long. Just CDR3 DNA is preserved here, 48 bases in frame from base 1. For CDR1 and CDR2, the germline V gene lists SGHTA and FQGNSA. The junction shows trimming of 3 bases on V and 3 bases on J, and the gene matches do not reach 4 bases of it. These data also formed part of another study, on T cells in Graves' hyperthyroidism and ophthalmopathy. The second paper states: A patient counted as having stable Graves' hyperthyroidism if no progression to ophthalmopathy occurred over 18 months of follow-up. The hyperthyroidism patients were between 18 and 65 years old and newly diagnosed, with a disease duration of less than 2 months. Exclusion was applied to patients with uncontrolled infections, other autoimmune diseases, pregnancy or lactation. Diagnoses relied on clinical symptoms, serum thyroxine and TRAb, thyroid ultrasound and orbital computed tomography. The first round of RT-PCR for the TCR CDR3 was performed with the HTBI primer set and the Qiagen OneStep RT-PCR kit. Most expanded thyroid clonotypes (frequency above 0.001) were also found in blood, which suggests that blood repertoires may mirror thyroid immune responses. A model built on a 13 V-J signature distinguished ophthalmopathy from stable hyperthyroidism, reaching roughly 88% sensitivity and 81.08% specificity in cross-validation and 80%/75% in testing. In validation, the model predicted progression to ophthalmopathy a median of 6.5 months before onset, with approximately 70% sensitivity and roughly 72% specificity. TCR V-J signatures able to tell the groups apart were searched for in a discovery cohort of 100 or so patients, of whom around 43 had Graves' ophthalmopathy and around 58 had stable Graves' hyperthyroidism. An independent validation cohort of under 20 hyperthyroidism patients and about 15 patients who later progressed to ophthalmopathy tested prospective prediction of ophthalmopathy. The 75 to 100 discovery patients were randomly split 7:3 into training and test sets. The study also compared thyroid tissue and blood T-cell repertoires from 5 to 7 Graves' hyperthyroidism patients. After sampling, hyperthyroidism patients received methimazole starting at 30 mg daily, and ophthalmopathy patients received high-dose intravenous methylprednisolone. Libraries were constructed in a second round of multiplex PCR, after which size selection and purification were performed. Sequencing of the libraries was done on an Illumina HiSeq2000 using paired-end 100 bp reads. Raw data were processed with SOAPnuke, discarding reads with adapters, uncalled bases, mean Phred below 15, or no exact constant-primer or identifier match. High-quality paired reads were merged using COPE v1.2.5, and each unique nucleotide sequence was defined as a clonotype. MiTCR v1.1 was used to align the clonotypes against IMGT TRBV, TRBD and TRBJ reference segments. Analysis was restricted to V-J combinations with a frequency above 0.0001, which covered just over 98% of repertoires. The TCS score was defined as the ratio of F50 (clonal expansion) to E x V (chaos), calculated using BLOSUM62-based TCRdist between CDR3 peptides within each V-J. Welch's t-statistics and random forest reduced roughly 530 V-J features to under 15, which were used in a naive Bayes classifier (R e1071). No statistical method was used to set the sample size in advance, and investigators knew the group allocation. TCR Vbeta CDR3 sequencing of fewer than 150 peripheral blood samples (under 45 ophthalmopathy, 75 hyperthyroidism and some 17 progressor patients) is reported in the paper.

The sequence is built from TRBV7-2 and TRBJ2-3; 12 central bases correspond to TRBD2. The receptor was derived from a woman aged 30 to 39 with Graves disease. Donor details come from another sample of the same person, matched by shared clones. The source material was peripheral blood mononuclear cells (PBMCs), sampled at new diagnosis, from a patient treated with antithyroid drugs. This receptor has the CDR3 CASSFPGTSGTDTQYF. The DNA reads TGTGCCAGCAGCTTCCCGGGGACTAGCGGGACAGATACGCAGTATTTT. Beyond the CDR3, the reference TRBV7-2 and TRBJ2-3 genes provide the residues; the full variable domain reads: GAGVSQSPSNKVTEKGKDVELRCDPISGHTALYWYRQSLGQGLEFLIYFQGNSAPDKSGLPSDRFSAERTGGSVSTLTIQRTQQEDSAVYLCASSFPGTSGTDTQYFGPGTRLTVL.